Each of the 29 T cell receptor beta chains below was sequenced from the same sample in a study of cytomegalovirus exposure and HLA in healthy donors. The PCR was carried out with 60 Vbeta primers and 13 Jbeta primers. Clones were sequenced by immunoSEQ multiplex PCR, and TCRdb holds only the in-frame ones, with some missing. The sample has some 200,000 clones, and its top ten clones hold approximately 6.4%. Sequencing input: PBMCs. All receptors derive from a man younger than 40 in good health and CMV-seronegative.

The chain joins TRBV29-1 to TRBJ2-1; possibly TRBD1 for D (6 bases). Germline V CDR1 and CDR2: SQVTM, ANQGSEA. Trimming left V 4 bases short and J 9 bases short, with 13 bases between. CDR3 size: 12 residues. Written as DNA, the CDR3 is TGCAGCGTTGTAAGGACAGAGGGTGAGCAGTTCTTC. It encodes CSVVRTEGEQFF.

CDR3 sequence: CASSLETSGKVLEQFF. The CDR3 DNA sequence: TGCGCCAGCAGCTTGGAAACTAGCGGGAAAGTTCTTGAGCAGTTCTTC. V gene TRBV5-1 combines with J gene TRBJ2-1; TRBD2 matches at 10 bases. Per germline, CDR1 SGHRS and CDR2 YFSETQ. After removal of 0 bases from V and 9 bases from J, the junction contained 9 bases not matched to a gene. This CDR3 is 16 amino acids long.

V gene TRBV29-1 combines with J gene TRBJ1-5; 7 bases fit TRBD1. V gave up 1 base and J gave up 3 bases; unmatched junction bases: 6. The CDR3 loop spans 15 amino acids. Looked up from germline, CDR1 is SQVTM and CDR2 is ANQGSEA. The CDR3 region is CSVEGRTGTNQPQHF. The CDR3 coding sequence is TGCAGCGTTGAAGGGAGGACAGGTACCAATCAGCCCCAGCATTTT.

The chain couples TRBV6-1 to TRBJ2-7; maybe TRBD2 (5 bases). This CDR3 has 15 amino acids. Looked up from germline, CDR1 is MNHNS and CDR2 is SASEGT. The V end lost 4 bases, the J end lost 3 bases, and 16 bases lay between the germline ends. The CDR3 is CASSAWGQAGYEQYF. Here the CDR3 DNA reads TGTGCCAGCAGTGCCTGGGGTCAGGCGGGCTACGAGCAGTACTTC.

V is TRBV4-1 and J is TRBJ2-3; 12 bases match TRBD2. The CDR3 loop spans 17 amino acids. Germline V lookup: CDR1 MGHRA, CDR2 YSYEKL. V dropped 3 bases and J dropped 4; count of bases not matched to a gene: 8. The CDR3 here is CASSQALAGGGADTQYF. The CDR3 nucleotides read TGCGCCAGCAGCCAGGCTCTAGCGGGAGGGGGTGCAGATACGCAGTATTTT.

This sequence joins TRBV23-1 and TRBJ2-7, with 9 nucleotides matching TRBD1. TRBV23-1 is reported as an ORF; its role is uncertain. V shed 4 bases, J shed 0 bases, and the junction held 4 bases outside the gene matches. This CDR3 has 15 residues. The chain's CDR3 is CASSPRDRDSYEQYF. The CDR3 DNA is TGCGCCAGCAGTCCCCGGGACAGGGACTCCTACGAGCAGTACTTC.

The rearrangement links TRBV5-4 to TRBJ1-1; no clear D. Trimming stripped 6 bases from V and 1 base from J, with 19 bases between. Germline CDR1 is SGHNT and CDR2 is YYREEE (reference sequence). The CDR3 totals 16 residues. The CDR3 sequence is CASTPDTGLKNTEAFF. The CDR3 DNA is TGTGCCAGCACCCCCGATACGGGTCTCAAGAACACTGAAGCTTTCTTT.

The chain couples TRBV4-1 to TRBJ2-5, with a tentative D call TRBD2 (6 bases). The better agreement between TRBJ2-7 and the DNA end casts doubt on the J call. This CDR3 is built from 14 residues. The germline V gene encodes CDR1 MGHRA and CDR2 YSYEKL. CDR3 protein: CASSHSGLGYEQYF. The CDR3 coding sequence is TGCGCCAGCAGCCACTCGGGACTCGGCTACGAGCAGTACTTC.

This chain joins TRBV18 and TRBJ1-6; tentatively, D is TRBD1 (5 bases). The ends were cut back, 4 bases at V and 5 bases at J, with 9 bases in the middle. From germline, CDR1 is KGHSH and CDR2 LQKENI. The CDR3 runs to 14 residues. The CDR3 region has the DNA TGTGCCAGCTCACAGGAGACAGATAATTCACCCCTCCACTTT. Its translation is CASSQETDNSPLHF. The full variable domain, rest sourced from reference TRBV18 and TRBJ1-6, is NAGVMQNPRHLVRRRGQEARLRCSPMKGHSHVYWYRQLPEEGLKFMVYLQKENIIDESGMPKERFSAEFPKEGPSILRIQQVVRGDSAAYFCASSQETDNSPLHFGNGTRLTVT.

The V and J genes are TRBV10-2 and TRBJ2-7; D gene unclear. Trimming shortened V by 3 bases and J by 4 bases, and 10 bases separated the two germline ends. Germline CDR1 WSHSY, CDR2 SAAADI. CDR3 length equals 13 residues. The CDR3 nucleotides are TGCGCCAGCAGTGAACAGACCCCTTACGAGCAGTACTTC. It translates to CASSEQTPYEQYF.

CDR3 in amino acids: CASSQQGVGQPQHF. The CDR3 nucleotides are TGCGCCAGCAGCCAACAGGGGGTGGGGCAGCCCCAGCATTTT. J is TRBJ1-5 and V is TRBV4-1; 7 positions match TRBD1. CDR1 is MGHRA, CDR2 YSYEKL, per germline. The CDR3 has 14 amino acids. V lost 2 bases, J lost 7 bases, and 5 bases stayed unmatched.

The genes are TRBV27 and TRBJ2-7; D might be TRBD1 (6 bases). With 6 bases removed from V and 3 bases from J, the gap between germline ends came to 15 bases. The CDR3 sequence is 14 residues long. Per germline, CDR1 MNHEY and CDR2 SMNVEV (reference sequence). CDR3 DNA: TGTGCCAGCAGGCTAAACAGGGTCCGCTACGAGCAGTACTTC. Amino acid sequence: CASRLNRVRYEQYF.

This chain joins TRBV9 and TRBJ2-5; 12 positions match TRBD2. The CDR3 consists of 16 residues. V lost 3 bases to trimming and J lost 2 bases; unmatched junction nucleotides: 5. Germline CDR1 and CDR2: SGDLS and YYNGEE. The CDR3 DNA reads TGTGCCAGCAGCGCGGGAGGACTAGCGGGACAAGAGACCCAGTACTTC. It encodes CASSAGGLAGQETQYF. The variable domain in full, with the rest retrieved from reference TRBV9 and TRBJ2-5, is DSGVTQTPKHLITATGQRVTLRCSPRSGDLSVYWYQQSLDQGLQFLIQYYNGEERAKGNILERFSAQQFPDLHSELNLSSLELGDSALYFCASSAGGLAGQETQYFGPGTRLLVL.

This chain uses TRBV19 with TRBJ2-7; D is perhaps TRBD1 or TRBD2 (9 bases each). Germline CDR1 reads LNHDA; CDR2 reads SQIVND (reference sequence). The CDR3 has 13 residues. Trimming removed 10 bases at V and 7 bases at J, with 20 bases between. CDR3 residues: CATSGTGIREQYF. CDR3 nucleotide sequence: TGTGCCACTAGCGGGACAGGGATTCGGGAGCAGTACTTC.

This rearrangement joins TRBV5-4 to TRBJ1-3; 9 nucleotides agree with TRBD1. From germline, CDR1 is SGHNT and CDR2 YYREEE (reference sequence). The CDR3 totals 13 residues. V shed 6 bases, J shed 4 bases, and the junction held 2 bases outside the gene matches. The CDR3 spells CASTGQGGNTIYF. DNA for the CDR3: TGTGCCAGCACCGGACAGGGGGGAAACACCATATATTTT.

The chain has TRBV25-1 and TRBJ1-2; maybe TRBD1 (6 bases). The CDR3 covers 14 residues. The germline V gene has CDR1 MGHDK and CDR2 SYGVNS. V was shortened by 0 bases and J by 7 bases, with 12 bases between the two germline ends. This chain's CDR3 is CASSEYVQGGGYTF. CDR3 nucleotide sequence: TGTGCCAGCAGTGAATATGTACAGGGTGGTGGCTACACCTTC.

This chain connects TRBV7-2 to TRBJ2-1; 14 positions agree with TRBD2. J gave up 3 bases and V 5 bases, and 6 bases lay outside the gene matches. Germline V gene sequence: CDR1 SGHTA, CDR2 FQGNSA. This CDR3 spans 17 amino acids. The CDR3 DNA sequence: TGTGCCAGCAGCGCCGGGACTAGCGGGGGTATCTACAATGAGCAGTTCTTC. Translating it yields CASSAGTSGGIYNEQFF.

The rearrangement uses TRBV6-5 and TRBJ2-5; 7 bases align to TRBD2. The J call may be faulty, since TRBJ2-7 better matches the DNA end. Germline CDR1 reads MNHEY; CDR2 reads SVGAGI. The CDR3 covers 15 residues. The CDR3 bases are TGTGCCAGCAGTTACTGGGCGGGAGCCAACCACGAGCAGTACTTC. Its translation: CASSYWAGANHEQYF.

This chain connects TRBV7-8 to TRBJ1-1; a weak D match, TRBD1 (5 bases). Germline V gene lookup returns CDR1 SGHVS and CDR2 FQNEAQ. The CDR3 has 14 amino acids. V dropped 4 bases and J dropped 11 bases, with 20 bases sitting between them. CDR3 protein: CASSYEDTGLRAFF. The DNA for the CDR3 is TGTGCCAGCAGCTACGAGGACACGGGCCTTAGGGCTTTCTTT.

This rearrangement joins TRBV4-3 to TRBJ1-4; D is ambiguous. Germline V gene sequence: CDR1 LGHNA, CDR2 YSLEER. V was shortened by 4 bases and J by 8 bases, with 17 bases between the two germline ends. This CDR3 is 15 amino acids long. CDR3 region: CASSPMEGRREKLFF. In DNA, the CDR3 is TGCGCCAGCAGCCCCATGGAGGGAAGGCGAGAAAAACTGTTTTTT.

V gene TRBV7-3 combines with J gene TRBJ2-7, with D unresolved. Germline CDR1 reads SGHTA; CDR2 reads FQGTGA. The CDR3 spans 12 residues. The ends were cut back, 5 bases at V and 0 bases at J, with 5 bases in the middle. Here the CDR3 reads CASSPNSYEQYF. CDR3 DNA sequence: TGTGCCAGCAGCCCAAACTCCTACGAGCAGTACTTC. Together with reference TRBV7-3 and TRBJ2-7, the CDR3 gives the full variable domain: GAGVSQTPSNKVTEKGKYVELRCDPISGHTALYWYRQSLGQGPEFLIYFQGTGAADDSGLPNDRFFAVRPEGSVSTLKIQRTERGDSAVYLCASSPNSYEQYFGPGTRLTVT.

The genes are TRBV5-5 and TRBJ2-7; possible D gene TRBD1, 6 bases. Looked up from germline, CDR1 is SGHKS and CDR2 is YYEKEE (reference sequence). With 6 bases removed from V and 2 bases from J, the gap between germline ends came to 18 bases. CDR3 size: 15 residues. CDR3 nucleotides: TGTGCCAGCACCCTTGGGTGGGGGCGCACCTACGAGCAGTACTTC. Its translation: CASTLGWGRTYEQYF.

The rearrangement joins TRBV28 to TRBJ1-1; D remains ambiguous. Per the germline V gene, CDR1 is MDHEN and CDR2 is SYDVKM. This CDR3 has 12 residues. With 2 bases removed from V and 1 base from J, the gap between germline ends came to 2 bases. CDR3 loop: CASSLQNTEAFF. The CDR3 DNA is TGTGCCAGCAGTTTACAGAACACTGAAGCTTTCTTT.

The chain couples TRBV6-1 to TRBJ1-4; the D gene is possibly TRBD1 (5 bases). The V end was cut by 2 bases, the J end by 5 bases, with 9 bases between. CDR1 is MNHNS and CDR2 is SASEGT in the germline V gene. This CDR3 has 14 amino acids. CDR3 DNA sequence: TGTGCCAGCAGTGAAAGGTCAGGGAATGAAAAACTGTTTTTT. It encodes CASSERSGNEKLFF.

The J gene is TRBJ2-5, the V gene TRBV27; weak D call: TRBD1 (5 bases). Germline V lookup: CDR1 MNHEY, CDR2 SMNVEV (reference sequence). The CDR3 runs 13 residues. V was trimmed by 2 bases and J by 4 bases, leaving 8 bases between them. The CDR3 DNA reads TGTGCCAGCAGTTTAGTAGACAGAGAGACCCAGTACTTC. Protein: CASSLVDRETQYF.

The gene calls are TRBV7-9 and TRBJ1-6; 7 bases are shared with TRBD1. J gave up 7 bases and V 8 bases, and 8 bases lay outside the gene matches. In germline, CDR1 is SEHNR, CDR2 FQNEAQ (reference sequence). CDR3 size: 14 residues. CDR3 DNA: TGTGCCAGCTTATTACAGGGGAGCAATTCACCCCTCCACTTT. Translating it yields CASLLQGSNSPLHF.

V and J are TRBV28 and TRBJ2-1, with TRBD2 as a possible D gene (6 bases). The CDR3 spans 11 residues. Trimming stripped 6 bases from V and 10 bases from J, with 10 bases between. CDR1 is MDHEN and CDR2 is SYDVKM in the germline V gene. This chain's CDR3 is CASSNRGEQFF. The CDR3 region has the DNA TGTGCCAGCAGCAACCGGGGGGAGCAGTTCTTC.

J is TRBJ2-6 and V is TRBV27, with D possibly matching TRBD1 (6 bases). The CDR3 contains 17 residues. The germline CDR1 and CDR2 sequences are MNHEY and SMNVEV (reference sequence). Trimming shortened V by 5 bases and J by 2 bases, and 16 bases separated the two germline ends. CDR3: CASSHTLGGAGANVLTF. CDR3 DNA: TGTGCCAGCAGTCATACCTTAGGGGGTGCTGGGGCCAACGTCCTGACTTTC.

V is TRBV19 and J is TRBJ1-2, with D tentatively TRBD1 (5 bases). V lost 5 bases to trimming and J lost 4 bases, with 17 bases between them. The germline V gene has CDR1 LNHDA and CDR2 SQIVND (reference sequence). CDR3 size: 15 residues. This CDR3 is CASSPGGAQIYGYTF. The CDR3 nucleotides read TGTGCCAGTAGTCCTGGAGGGGCGCAGATCTATGGCTACACCTTC.